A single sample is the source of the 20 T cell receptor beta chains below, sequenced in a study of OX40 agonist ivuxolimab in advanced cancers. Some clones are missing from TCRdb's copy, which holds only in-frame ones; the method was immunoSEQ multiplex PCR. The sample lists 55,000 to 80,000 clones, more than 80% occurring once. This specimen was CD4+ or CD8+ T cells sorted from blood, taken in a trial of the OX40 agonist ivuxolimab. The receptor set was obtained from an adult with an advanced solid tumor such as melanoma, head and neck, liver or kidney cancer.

The CDR3 sequence: CASSQERIQGVYEQYF. DNA of the CDR3: TGCGCCAGCAGCCAAGAACGGATCCAGGGGGTTTACGAGCAGTACTTC. The chain links TRBV4-3 to TRBJ2-7; 7 nucleotides align to TRBD1. V shed 0 bases and J 4 bases; nucleotides not matched to a gene: 9. CDR3 length equals 16 residues. Per the germline V gene, CDR1 is LGHNA and CDR2 is YSLEER.

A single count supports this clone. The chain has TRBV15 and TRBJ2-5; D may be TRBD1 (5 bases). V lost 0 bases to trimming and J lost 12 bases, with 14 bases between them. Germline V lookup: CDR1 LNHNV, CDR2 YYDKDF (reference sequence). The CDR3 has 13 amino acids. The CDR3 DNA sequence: TGTGCCACCAGCAGAGAAGGGGATACAGAAGAGTACTTC. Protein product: CATSREGDTEEYF.

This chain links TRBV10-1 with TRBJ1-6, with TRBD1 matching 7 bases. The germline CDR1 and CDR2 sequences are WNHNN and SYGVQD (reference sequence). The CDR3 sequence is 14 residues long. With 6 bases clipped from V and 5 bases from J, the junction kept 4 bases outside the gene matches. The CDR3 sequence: CASSETGNNSPLHF. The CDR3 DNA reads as TGCGCCAGCAGCGAGACAGGGAATAATTCACCCCTCCACTTT.

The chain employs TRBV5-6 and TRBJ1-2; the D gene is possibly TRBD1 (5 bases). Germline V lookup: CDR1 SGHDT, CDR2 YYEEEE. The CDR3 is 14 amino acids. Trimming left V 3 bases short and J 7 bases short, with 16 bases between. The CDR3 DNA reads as TGTGCCAGCAGCTCGCCCGGCGGGGGATTTGGCTACACCTTC. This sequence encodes CASSSPGGGFGYTF.

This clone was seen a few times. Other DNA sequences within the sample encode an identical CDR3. The CDR3 protein is CATSRARGRNEQFF. In DNA, the CDR3 is TGTGCCACCAGCAGGGCCCGCGGGAGGAATGAGCAGTTCTTC. This chain connects TRBV15 to TRBJ2-1; 8 bases agree with TRBD2. J lost 7 bases, V lost 3 bases, and 5 bases had no gene match. Germline V gene data show CDR1 as LNHNV and CDR2 as YYDKDF (reference sequence). The CDR3 is 14 residues long.

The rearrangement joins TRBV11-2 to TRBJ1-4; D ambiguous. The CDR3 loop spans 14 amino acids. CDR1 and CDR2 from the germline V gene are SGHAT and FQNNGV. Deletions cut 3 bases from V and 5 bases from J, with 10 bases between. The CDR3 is CASSFSGRNEKLFF. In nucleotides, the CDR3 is TGTGCCAGCAGCTTCTCCGGTCGGAATGAAAAACTGTTTTTT. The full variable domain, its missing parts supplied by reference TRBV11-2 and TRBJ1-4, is EAGVAQSPRYKIIEKRQSVAFWCNPISGHATLYWYQQILGQGPKLLIQFQNNGVVDDSQLPKDRFSAERLKGVDSTLKIQPAKLEDSAVYLCASSFSGRNEKLFFGSGTQLSVL.

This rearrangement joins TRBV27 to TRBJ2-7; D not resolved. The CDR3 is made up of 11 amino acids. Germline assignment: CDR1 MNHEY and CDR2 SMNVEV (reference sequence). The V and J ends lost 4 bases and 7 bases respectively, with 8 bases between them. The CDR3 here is CASSSGQEQYF. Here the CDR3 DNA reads TGTGCCAGCAGTTCAGGTCAGGAGCAGTACTTC.

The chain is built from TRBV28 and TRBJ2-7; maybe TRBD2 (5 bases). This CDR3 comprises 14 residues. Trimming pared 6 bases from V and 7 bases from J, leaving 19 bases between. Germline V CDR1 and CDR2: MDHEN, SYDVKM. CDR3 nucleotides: TGTGCCAGCAGCCACCGAGCGATCCCGGGGGAGCAGTACTTC. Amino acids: CASSHRAIPGEQYF.

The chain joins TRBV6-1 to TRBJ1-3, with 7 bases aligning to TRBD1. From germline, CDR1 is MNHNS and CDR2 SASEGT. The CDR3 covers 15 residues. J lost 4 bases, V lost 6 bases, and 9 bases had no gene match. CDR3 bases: TGTGCCAGCAGCTCCTATTGGACAGGAGGAAACACCATATATTTT. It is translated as CASSSYWTGGNTIYF.

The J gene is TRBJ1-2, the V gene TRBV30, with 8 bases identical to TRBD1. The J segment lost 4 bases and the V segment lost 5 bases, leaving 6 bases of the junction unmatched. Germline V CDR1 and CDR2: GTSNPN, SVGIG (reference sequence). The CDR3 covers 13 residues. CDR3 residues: CAWGTGQAYGYTF. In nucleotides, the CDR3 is TGTGCCTGGGGAACGGGACAGGCCTATGGCTACACCTTC.

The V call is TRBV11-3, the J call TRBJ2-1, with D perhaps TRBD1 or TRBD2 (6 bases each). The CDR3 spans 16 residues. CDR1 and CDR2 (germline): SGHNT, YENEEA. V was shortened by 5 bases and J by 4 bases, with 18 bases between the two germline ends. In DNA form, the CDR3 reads TGTGCCAGCAGCCCCGGCCGGGGGCGCATGTACAATGAGCAGTTCTTC. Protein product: CASSPGRGRMYNEQFF.

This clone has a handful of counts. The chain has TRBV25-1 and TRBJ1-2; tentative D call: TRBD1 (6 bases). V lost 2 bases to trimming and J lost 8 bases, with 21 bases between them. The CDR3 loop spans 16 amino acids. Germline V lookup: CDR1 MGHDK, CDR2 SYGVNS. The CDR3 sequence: CASSETRLGGTGGYTF. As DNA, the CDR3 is TGTGCCAGCAGTGAAACGCGCCTAGGGGGTACGGGGGGCTACACCTTC.

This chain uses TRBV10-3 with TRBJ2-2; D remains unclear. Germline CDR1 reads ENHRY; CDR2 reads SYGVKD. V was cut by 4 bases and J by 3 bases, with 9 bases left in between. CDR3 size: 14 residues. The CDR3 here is CAISVGSDTGELFF. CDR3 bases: TGTGCCATCAGTGTAGGGTCTGACACCGGGGAGCTGTTTTTT.

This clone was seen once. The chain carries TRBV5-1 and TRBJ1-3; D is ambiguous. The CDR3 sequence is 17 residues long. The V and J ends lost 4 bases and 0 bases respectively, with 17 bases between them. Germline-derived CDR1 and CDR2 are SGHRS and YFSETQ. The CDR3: CASSLKGDGSSGNTIYF. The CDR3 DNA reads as TGCGCCAGCAGCCTGAAAGGCGACGGGAGCTCTGGAAACACCATATATTTT.

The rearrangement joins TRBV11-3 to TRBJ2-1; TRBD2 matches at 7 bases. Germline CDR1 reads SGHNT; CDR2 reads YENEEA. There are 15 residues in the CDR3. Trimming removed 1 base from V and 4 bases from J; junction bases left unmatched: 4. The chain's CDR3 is CASSLGGGGYNEQFF. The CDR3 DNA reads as TGTGCCAGCAGCTTAGGTGGGGGGGGATACAATGAGCAGTTCTTC.

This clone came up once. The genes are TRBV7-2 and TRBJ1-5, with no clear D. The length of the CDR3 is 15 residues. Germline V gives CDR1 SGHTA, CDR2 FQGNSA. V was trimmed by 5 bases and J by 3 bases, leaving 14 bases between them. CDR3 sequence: CASSAGSGFNQPQHF. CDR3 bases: TGTGCCAGCAGCGCCGGCTCGGGGTTCAATCAGCCCCAGCATTTT.

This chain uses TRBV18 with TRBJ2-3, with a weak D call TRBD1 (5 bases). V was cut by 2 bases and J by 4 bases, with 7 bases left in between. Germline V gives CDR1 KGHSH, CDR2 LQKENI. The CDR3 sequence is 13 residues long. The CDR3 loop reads CASSPGAADTQYF. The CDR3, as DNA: TGTGCCAGCTCACCAGGGGCGGCAGATACGCAGTATTTT. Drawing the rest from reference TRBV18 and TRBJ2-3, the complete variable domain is NAGVMQNPRHLVRRRGQEARLRCSPMKGHSHVYWYRQLPEEGLKFMVYLQKENIIDESGMPKERFSAEFPKEGPSILRIQQVVRGDSAAYFCASSPGAADTQYFGPGTRLTVL.

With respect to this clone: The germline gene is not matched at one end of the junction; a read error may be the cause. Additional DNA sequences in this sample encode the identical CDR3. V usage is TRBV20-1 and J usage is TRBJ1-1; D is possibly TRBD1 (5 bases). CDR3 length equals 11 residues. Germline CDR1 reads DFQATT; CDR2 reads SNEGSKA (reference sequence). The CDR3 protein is CSAAGYGEAFF. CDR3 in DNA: TGCAGTGCGGCAGGGTATGGTGAAGCCTTCTTT.

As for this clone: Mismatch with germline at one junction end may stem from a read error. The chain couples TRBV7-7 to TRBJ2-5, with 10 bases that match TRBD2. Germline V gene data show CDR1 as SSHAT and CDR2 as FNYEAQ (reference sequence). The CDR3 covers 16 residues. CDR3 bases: TGTGCTAGCAGCCGAATGTCTAGCGGGGGCCAAGAGACCCAGTACTTC. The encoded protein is CASSRMSSGGQETQYF. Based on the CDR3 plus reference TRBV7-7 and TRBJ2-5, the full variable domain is GAGVSQSPRYKVTKRGQDVTLRCDPISSHATLYWYQQALGQGPEFLTYFNYEAQPDKSGLPSDRFSAERPEGSISTLTIQRTEQRDSAMYRCASSRMSSGGQETQYFGPGTRLLVL.

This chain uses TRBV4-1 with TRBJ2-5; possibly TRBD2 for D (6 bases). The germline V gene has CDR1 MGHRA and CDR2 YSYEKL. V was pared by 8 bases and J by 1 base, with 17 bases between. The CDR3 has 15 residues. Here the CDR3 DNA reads TGCGCCAGCCGTGGGACTCGGTCCTTCCAAGAGACCCAGTACTTC. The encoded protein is CASRGTRSFQETQYF.